The 31 T cell receptor beta chains listed next were all sequenced from one sample in a study of blood T cell repertoires in COVID-19. Generated by immunoSEQ multiplex PCR, the TCRdb table keeps only in-frame clones and is missing some. This table holds about 220,000 clones, 83% found once. The sequencing sample was made of peripheral blood. The receptor source for this set is a woman between 50 and 59 years old with acute or convalescent COVID-19.

The chain is built from TRBV24-1 and TRBJ1-1; D is ambiguous. V was cut by 5 bases and J by 1 base, with 7 bases left in between. The germline CDR1 and CDR2 sequences are KGHDR and SFDVKD. The CDR3 contains 13 residues. The CDR3 loop is CATSVQSNTEAFF. CDR3 bases: TGTGCCACCAGTGTACAGTCGAACACTGAAGCTTTCTTT.

Remarks on this clone: At the DNA level, this CDR3 is encoded by other sequences in the same sample as well. This chain links TRBV3-1 (or the pseudogene TRBV3-2) with TRBJ2-7; 10 nucleotides line up with TRBD2. Germline CDR1 is LGHDT and CDR2 is YNNKEL (reference sequence). There are 15 residues in the CDR3. J gave up 2 bases and V 1 base, and 2 bases lay outside the gene matches. The CDR3 loop reads CASSQGTSGTYEQYF. The CDR3 nucleotides are TGTGCCAGCAGCCAAGGGACTAGCGGAACCTACGAGCAGTACTTC.

The J gene is TRBJ2-1, the V gene TRBV11-2; D remains ambiguous. Trimming shortened V by 4 bases and J by 8 bases, and 12 bases separated the two germline ends. The CDR3 totals 13 residues. In germline, CDR1 is SGHAT, CDR2 FQNNGV. Written as DNA, the CDR3 is TGTGCCAGCAGCTCCCCGGGTCCTGATGAGCAGTTCTTC. It codes for CASSSPGPDEQFF.

This chain joins TRBV11-2 and TRBJ1-4; a possible D gene is TRBD1 (5 bases). Trimming left V 5 bases short and J 4 bases short, with 14 bases between. The CDR3 runs 15 residues. Germline V lookup: CDR1 SGHAT, CDR2 FQNNGV. The CDR3 here is CASSPGLMDNEKLFF. In DNA form, the CDR3 reads TGTGCCAGCAGCCCAGGGTTGATGGATAATGAAAAACTGTTTTTT.

The chain couples TRBV11-2 to TRBJ2-3; TRBD2 agrees at 7 bases. J was trimmed by 4 bases and V by 1 base; bases with no gene match: 11. The CDR3 runs 17 residues. CDR1 is SGHAT and CDR2 is FQNNGV in the germline V gene. CDR3 DNA: TGTGCCAGCAGCTTAGGGCCCCTCGGGAGGAGTTCAGATACGCAGTATTTT. Translation: CASSLGPLGRSSDTQYF.

The chain has TRBV2 and TRBJ1-5; D is perhaps TRBD1 (6 bases). V shed 3 bases and J shed 4 bases, with 10 bases lying between them. This CDR3 region has 14 residues. Germline V CDR1 and CDR2: SNHLY, FYNNEI. Written as DNA, the CDR3 is TGTGCCAGCAGTGAGCGACAGGCTAATCAGCCCCAGCATTTT. Its translation is CASSERQANQPQHF.

The V gene is TRBV7-2, the J gene TRBJ2-7; a possible D gene is TRBD2 (6 bases). Per the germline V gene, CDR1 is SGHTA and CDR2 is FQGNSA. The CDR3 has 15 amino acids. V shed 3 bases and J shed 3 bases, with 15 bases lying between them. The CDR3 DNA is TGTGCCAGCAGCTTGGACCCGGGAGCACTCTACGAGCAGTACTTC. Amino acid sequence: CASSLDPGALYEQYF.

The chain joins TRBV12-3 or TRBV12-4 to TRBJ1-5; D remains unclear. This CDR3 has 12 amino acids. Trimming took 5 bases from V and 7 from J, leaving 9 bases between them. The CDR3 DNA sequence: TGTGCCAGCAGTCTCCCAGAACAGCCCCAGCATTTT. Its protein is CASSLPEQPQHF.

V and J are TRBV19 and TRBJ1-4; TRBD1 matches at 8 bases. The CDR3 totals 14 residues. Germline V gene lookup returns CDR1 LNHDA and CDR2 SQIVND (reference sequence). The V gene end was trimmed by 6 bases and the J gene end by 5 bases; junction bases not matched to a gene: 5. The CDR3 loop is CASRFGTGNEKLFF. The CDR3 coding sequence is TGTGCCAGTAGATTCGGGACAGGAAATGAAAAACTGTTTTTT.

This sequence joins TRBV3-1 (or the pseudogene TRBV3-2) and TRBJ2-7; D may be TRBD2 (6 bases). The CDR3 covers 16 residues. V was pared by 1 base and J by 2 bases, with 15 bases between. Per the germline V gene, CDR1 is LGHDT and CDR2 is YNNKEL (reference sequence). The CDR3 loop is CASSQGAGFSPYEQYF. CDR3 nucleotide sequence: TGTGCCAGCAGCCAAGGGGCGGGGTTTTCCCCCTACGAGCAGTACTTC.

DNA for the CDR3: TGTGCCAGCAGCCTAAACACAGAAAACATTCAGTACTTC. It specifies CASSLNTENIQYF. The chain is built from TRBV4-2 and TRBJ2-4, with D uncertain. This CDR3 is built from 13 residues. V was clipped by 4 bases and J by 5 bases, with 9 bases between them. Germline CDR1 reads LGHNA; CDR2 reads YNFKEQ.

CDR3 sequence: CASSIQNYGYTF. The CDR3 bases are TGTGCCAGTAGTATACAGAACTATGGCTACACCTTC. The V and J genes are TRBV19 and TRBJ1-2; D is unclear. Trimming removed 2 bases from V and 2 bases from J, with 3 bases in between. This CDR3 has 12 amino acids. Germline CDR1 is LNHDA and CDR2 is SQIVND (reference sequence).

As to this clone: Distinct nucleotide sequences in the sample also encode this CDR3. The V and J genes are TRBV5-5 and TRBJ1-5; a weak D match, TRBD1 (5 bases). The CDR3 covers 14 residues. V gave up 4 bases and J gave up 2 bases, with 10 bases separating them. CDR1 SGHKS and CDR2 YYEKEE come from the germline V gene (reference sequence). The CDR3 DNA sequence: TGTGCCAGCAGCCTCCAGGGCGGCAATCAGCCCCAGCATTTT. This sequence encodes CASSLQGGNQPQHF.

The rearrangement joins TRBV12-3 or TRBV12-4 to TRBJ2-4; D remains ambiguous. The CDR3 spans 13 residues. Between the trimmed V and J ends, which lost 7 bases and 8 bases, there was a span of 15 bases. CDR3 coding DNA: TGTGCCAGCACATTACTAAAGTCGGACATTCAGTACTTC. This encodes CASTLLKSDIQYF.

This clone was seen a few times. J is TRBJ2-2 and V is TRBV5-1, with TRBD1 as a possible D gene (7 bases). V lost 2 bases and J 2 bases, leaving 13 bases between the germline ends. This CDR3 is 16 amino acids long. CDR1 is SGHRS, CDR2 YFSETQ, per germline. The CDR3 nucleotides read TGCGCCAGCAGCTTTGGAGGGGGCTTCAACACCGGGGAGCTGTTTTTT. This gives the protein CASSFGGGFNTGELFF.

This chain's CDR3 is CASSSGTQKETQYF. The CDR3 bases are TGTGCCAGCAGCAGCGGGACTCAAAAAGAGACCCAGTACTTC. This sequence joins TRBV6-5 and TRBJ2-5, with TRBD2 matching 7 bases. This CDR3 contains 14 residues. With V trimmed by 6 bases and J by 3 bases, 7 bases remained unmatched. In germline, CDR1 is MNHEY, CDR2 SVGAGI.

The V gene is TRBV28, the J gene TRBJ2-1, with 12 bases matching TRBD1. The CDR3 is 18 residues long. The J segment lost 7 bases and the V segment lost 7 bases, leaving 17 bases of the junction unmatched. Germline CDR1 reads MDHEN; CDR2 reads SYDVKM. The CDR3: CASNRDRGLRLERNEQFF. The DNA of the CDR3 is TGTGCCAGCAACCGGGACAGGGGGCTTAGACTAGAGAGGAATGAGCAGTTCTTC.

The rearrangement joins TRBV3-1 (or the pseudogene TRBV3-2) to TRBJ2-5, with no clear D. The CDR3 is 11 amino acids. Germline loops: CDR1 LGHDT, CDR2 YNNKEL (reference sequence). Trimming took 4 bases from V and 7 from J, leaving 7 bases between them. The CDR3 sequence: CASSLAGTQYF. As DNA, the CDR3 is TGTGCCAGCAGCCTTGCCGGGACCCAGTACTTC.

This clone was counted between two and nine times. The genes are TRBV7-2 and TRBJ2-2; D may be TRBD2 (6 bases). The V end lost 3 bases, the J end lost 6 bases, and 11 bases lay between the germline ends. CDR3 length equals 14 residues. Germline assignment: CDR1 SGHTA and CDR2 FQGNSA. CDR3 nucleotide sequence: TGTGCCAGCAGCTTGATACTAGCTGCCGGGGAGCTGTTTTTT. This sequence encodes CASSLILAAGELFF.

The CDR3: CSVTTSGTGTSGNTIYF. CDR3 sequence (DNA): TGCAGCGTTACCACCTCCGGGACAGGGACCTCTGGAAACACCATATATTTT. The genes are TRBV29-1 and TRBJ1-3; 9 bases fit TRBD1. J lost 0 bases, V lost 5 bases, and 11 bases had no gene match. The CDR3 runs 17 residues. Per germline, CDR1 SQVTM and CDR2 ANQGSEA.

This rearrangement joins TRBV2 to TRBJ1-5, with unresolved D. The CDR3 contains 13 residues. Germline values: CDR1 SNHLY, CDR2 FYNNEI. Trimming pared 6 bases from V and 4 bases from J, leaving 10 bases between. The CDR3 DNA is TGTGCCAGCAGGATAACCCAGAATCAGCCCCAGCATTTT. Amino acids: CASRITQNQPQHF.

The chain carries TRBV19 and TRBJ2-7; a weak D match, TRBD2 (6 bases). V was trimmed by 3 bases and J by 1 base, leaving 16 bases between them. Germline V gene data show CDR1 as LNHDA and CDR2 as SQIVND (reference sequence). This CDR3 spans 16 amino acids. The CDR3 here is CASSMGLSGPSYEQYF. The CDR3 DNA reads TGTGCCAGTAGTATGGGACTTAGCGGACCTTCCTACGAGCAGTACTTC.

This rearrangement joins TRBV10-3 to TRBJ1-1; 9 positions match TRBD1. V trimming: 6 bases; J trimming: 5 bases; junction bases outside the gene matches: 13. The CDR3 spans 16 residues. CDR1 is ENHRY and CDR2 is SYGVKD in the germline V gene. CDR3 sequence reads: CAIRVTGTGSNTEAFF. The CDR3 bases are TGTGCCATCAGAGTTACCGGGACAGGGTCTAATACTGAAGCTTTCTTT.

The rearrangement links TRBV10-3 to TRBJ2-3; 11 nucleotides align to TRBD2. Germline-derived CDR1 and CDR2 are ENHRY and SYGVKD. V lost 6 bases and J lost 3; bases outside the gene matches: 8. The CDR3 has 16 amino acids. CDR3 sequence reads: CAIRPRLAGSTDTQYF. The CDR3 coding sequence is TGTGCCATCAGGCCCAGACTAGCGGGATCGACAGATACGCAGTATTTT.

This chain joins TRBV24-1 and TRBJ2-5; D ambiguous. Germline V gives CDR1 KGHDR, CDR2 SFDVKD. The CDR3 sequence is 13 residues long. V was cut by 4 bases and J by 0 bases, with 5 bases left in between. The CDR3 DNA reads as TGTGCCACCAGTGACCCGTACCAAGAGACCCAGTACTTC. This translates into CATSDPYQETQYF.

This clone was observed a handful of times. The chain combines TRBV5-1 with TRBJ2-7, with 12 bases lining up with TRBD2. The CDR3 spans 15 residues. Germline assignment: CDR1 SGHRS and CDR2 YFSETQ. Losses at the gene ends were 4 bases for V and 3 bases for J; bases not matched to a gene: 5. The CDR3 region has the DNA TGCGCCAGCAGCACTTCGGGACTAGCGGGCTACGAGCAGTACTTC. It codes for CASSTSGLAGYEQYF.

V is TRBV3-1 (or the pseudogene TRBV3-2) and J is TRBJ2-3; the D is unclear. Trimming took off 10 bases at V and 6 bases at J, with 20 bases between the two ends. This CDR3 contains 14 residues. Germline V lookup: CDR1 LGHDT, CDR2 YNNKEL (reference sequence). CDR3 region: CATRRLDLPDTQYF. CDR3 nucleotides: TGTGCCACACGAAGACTGGATCTCCCGGATACGCAGTATTTT.

This clone was seen a single time. The gene calls are TRBV7-3 and TRBJ2-5; TRBD2 aligns across 15 bases. The germline gives CDR1 SGHTA, CDR2 FQGTGA. This CDR3 has 18 amino acids. J gave up 2 bases and V 0 bases, and 4 bases lay outside the gene matches. The CDR3 DNA sequence: TGTGCCAGCAGCTTAACGGGACTAGCGGGAGGCCCTCAAGAGACCCAGTACTTC. This translates into CASSLTGLAGGPQETQYF. Full variable domain (outside the CDR3, taken from reference TRBV7-3 and TRBJ2-5): GAGVSQTPSNKVTEKGKYVELRCDPISGHTALYWYRQSLGQGPEFLIYFQGTGAADDSGLPNDRFFAVRPEGSVSTLKIQRTERGDSAVYLCASSLTGLAGGPQETQYFGPGTRLLVL.

The chain links TRBV5-6 to TRBJ2-3; 7 bases map to TRBD1. The CDR3 is 16 amino acids. V lost 3 bases to trimming and J lost 1 base; unmatched junction nucleotides: 8. Germline loops: CDR1 SGHDT, CDR2 YYEEEE. The CDR3 loop is CASSSPGQEGTDTQYF. CDR3 coding DNA: TGTGCCAGCAGCTCTCCAGGACAGGAGGGCACAGATACGCAGTATTTT.

The chain has TRBV27 and TRBJ2-7; D perhaps matches TRBD1 (7 bases). The CDR3 loop spans 14 amino acids. Trimming removed 3 bases at V and 2 bases at J, with 11 bases between. Germline V gene data show CDR1 as MNHEY and CDR2 as SMNVEV (reference sequence). The CDR3 here is CASSFGRGAYEQYF. The CDR3 nucleotides are TGTGCCAGCAGTTTTGGCAGGGGGGCCTACGAGCAGTACTTC.

CDR3 amino acids: CASSPRLAGGPNTGELFF. In DNA form, the CDR3 reads TGTGCCAGCAGTCCGCGACTAGCGGGAGGGCCAAACACCGGGGAGCTGTTTTTT. The chain has TRBV6-9 and TRBJ2-2; 14 nucleotides match TRBD2. V lost 5 bases and J lost 2; bases outside the gene matches: 7. Germline V gene data show CDR1 as MNHGY and CDR2 as SVAAGI. The CDR3 extends over 18 amino acids.